The sequence of this T cell receptor beta chain was determined in a study of blood T cell repertoires in COVID-19. The germline V gene has CDR1 LNHDA and CDR2 SQIVND (reference sequence). CDR3 size: 14 residues. V trimming: 3 bases; J trimming: 6 bases; junction bases outside the gene matches: 3. Data came from immunoSEQ multiplex PCR; TCRdb stores just in-frame clones and leaves some out. The table includes fewer than 85,000 clones, more than 60% detected once. The specimen was peripheral blood. The clonotype originates from a woman of 80 years or more with active or convalescent COVID-19. The chain joins TRBV19 to TRBJ2-7, with 12 positions matching TRBD1. Here the CDR3 reads CASSIGTGGSEQYF. The CDR3 DNA reads as TGTGCCAGTAGTATCGGGACAGGGGGCTCCGAGCAGTACTTC.